The 18 T cell receptor beta chains listed next were all sequenced from one sample in a study of cytomegalovirus exposure and HLA in healthy donors. The PCR was carried out with 60 Vbeta primers and 13 Jbeta primers. Using immunoSEQ multiplex PCR, the repertoire was profiled, and TCRdb retains in-frame clones only, with some absent. Its clone listing holds 40,000 to 60,000 clones. Material for sequencing was PBMCs. The receptor set was obtained from a middle-aged man in good health and CMV-seropositive.

The chain couples TRBV19 to TRBJ2-6; D is unresolved. V lost 9 bases and J lost 0, with 9 bases in between. Germline lookup yields CDR1 LNHDA and CDR2 SQIVND (reference sequence). The CDR3 consists of 14 residues. The CDR3 loop reads CASSSGSGANVLTF. The CDR3 DNA sequence: TGTGCCAGCTCATCCGGCTCTGGGGCCAACGTCCTGACTTTC.

V usage is TRBV5-1 and J usage is TRBJ2-7, with TRBD1 matching 10 bases. Unmatched junction bases numbered 4, after V lost 4 bases and J lost 3 bases. This CDR3 region has 14 residues. The germline gives CDR1 SGHRS, CDR2 YFSETQ. CDR3 nucleotide sequence: TGCGCCAGCAGCCCTGGACAGGGGGACTACGAGCAGTACTTC. As protein: CASSPGQGDYEQYF.

The V and J genes are TRBV7-9 and TRBJ2-7; weak D call: TRBD2 (5 bases). Germline CDR1 and CDR2: SEHNR and FQNEAQ (reference sequence). V was cut by 5 bases and J by 4 bases, with 27 bases left in between. The CDR3 is 18 residues long. The CDR3 coding sequence is TGTGCCAGCAGCCATCCGGTCTCCCCCTGGGGTCCGGGATACGAGCAGTACTTC. It specifies CASSHPVSPWGPGYEQYF.

V gene TRBV7-9 combines with J gene TRBJ1-1; no reliable D call. The CDR3 spans 13 residues. Per the germline V gene, CDR1 is SEHNR and CDR2 is FQNEAQ (reference sequence). The germline V and J ends were trimmed by 3 bases and 1 base, with 6 bases remaining between them. The DNA of the CDR3 is TGTGCCAGCAGCTTCAATCCGAACACTGAAGCTTTCTTT. This codes for CASSFNPNTEAFF.

V gene TRBV27 combines with J gene TRBJ2-1; 9 bases match TRBD2. Germline V gene lookup returns CDR1 MNHEY and CDR2 SMNVEV (reference sequence). V was clipped by 3 bases and J by 8 bases; unmatched bases: 8. This CDR3 region has 15 residues. The CDR3 is CASSFGSGSIDEQFF. CDR3 coding DNA: TGTGCCAGCAGTTTTGGTAGCGGGAGTATCGATGAGCAGTTCTTC.

V gene TRBV7-9 combines with J gene TRBJ1-3; D gene ambiguous. The CDR3 is 12 amino acids. Trimming cost V 11 bases and J 11 bases, with 19 bases left between them. Per germline, CDR1 SEHNR and CDR2 FQNEAQ (reference sequence). The CDR3 protein is CASRGRAQAIYF. The CDR3 region has the DNA TGTGCCTCAAGAGGGAGGGCTCAGGCCATATATTTT.

As DNA, the CDR3 is TGTGCCAGCAGTGAAGACAGGGAAAATAATTCACCCCTCCACTTT. It is translated as CASSEDRENNSPLHF. This chain connects TRBV6-1 to TRBJ1-6, with D perhaps matching TRBD1 (6 bases). V gave up 1 base and J gave up 5 bases, with 9 bases separating them. The length of the CDR3 is 15 residues. From germline, CDR1 is MNHNS and CDR2 SASEGT.

The chain couples TRBV11-3 to TRBJ2-2, with 7 bases that match TRBD1. The CDR3 has 15 amino acids. J gave up 1 base and V 3 bases, and 2 bases lay outside the gene matches. Germline CDR1 reads SGHNT; CDR2 reads YENEEA. The CDR3 loop is CASSLGTVNTGELFF. The CDR3 DNA is TGTGCCAGCAGCTTGGGGACAGTGAACACCGGGGAGCTGTTTTTT.

The genes are TRBV2 and TRBJ2-2, with no clear D. This CDR3 region has 14 residues. Deletions cut 0 bases from V and 7 bases from J, with 9 bases between. CDR1 and CDR2 from the germline V gene are SNHLY and FYNNEI. The CDR3: CASSEALDGGELFF. CDR3 nucleotide sequence: TGTGCCAGCAGTGAAGCCCTAGATGGCGGGGAGCTGTTTTTT.

DNA for the CDR3: TGTGCCAGCTCAGAGGGGGCTACTGAAGCTTTCTTT. It translates to CASSEGATEAFF. The V call is TRBV18, the J call TRBJ1-1, with 7 bases identical to TRBD1. Per germline, CDR1 KGHSH and CDR2 LQKENI. V shed 5 bases, J shed 5 bases, and the junction held 2 bases outside the gene matches. CDR3 length: 12 amino acids.

The gene calls are TRBV4-1 and TRBJ2-4; possibly TRBD2 for D (5 bases). This CDR3 comprises 14 residues. Germline V lookup: CDR1 MGHRA, CDR2 YSYEKL. V lost 0 bases and J lost 7, with 10 bases in between. The chain's CDR3 is CASSQEPSRNIQYF. CDR3 coding DNA: TGCGCCAGCAGCCAAGAGCCTAGCCGGAACATTCAGTACTTC.

J is TRBJ2-2 and V is TRBV7-6, with 12 positions matching TRBD1. Trimming cost V 10 bases and J 7 bases; bases outside gene matches: 10. The germline gives CDR1 SGHVS, CDR2 FNYEAQ. This CDR3 is built from 15 residues. The CDR3 bases are TGTGCCACTTCTCCGGGACAGGGGGCGATCGGGGAGCTGTTTTTT. Protein: CATSPGQGAIGELFF.

CDR3 sequence (DNA): TGTGCCAGAAACAGGGGACTAGCCAAAAACATTCAGTACTTC. It yields the protein CARNRGLAKNIQYF. This chain links TRBV21-1 with TRBJ2-4; the table calls TRBD1, which could not be checked here. TRBV21-1 has pseudogene status. The CDR3 runs 14 residues.

For the CDR3, the DNA is TGTGCCAGCAGACCCACTAGTAATGAGCAGTTCTTC. Its translation is CASRPTSNEQFF. V usage is TRBV7-9 and J usage is TRBJ2-1; TRBD2 is a possible D gene (5 bases). V lost 6 bases to trimming and J lost 7 bases, with 10 bases between them. Germline V gene sequence: CDR1 SEHNR, CDR2 FQNEAQ (reference sequence). The CDR3 consists of 12 residues.

The V gene is TRBV18, the J gene TRBJ2-3; 11 positions match TRBD2. CDR3 length: 15 amino acids. V lost 5 bases and J lost 6; bases outside the gene matches: 7. The germline V gene has CDR1 KGHSH and CDR2 LQKENI. CDR3 DNA: TGTGCCAGCTCAGTACTAGCGGGAGTAGACGATACGCAGTATTTT. Translated, it gives CASSVLAGVDDTQYF. Full variable domain (remainder filled in from reference TRBV18 and TRBJ2-3): NAGVMQNPRHLVRRRGQEARLRCSPMKGHSHVYWYRQLPEEGLKFMVYLQKENIIDESGMPKERFSAEFPKEGPSILRIQQVVRGDSAAYFCASSVLAGVDDTQYFGPGTRLTVL.

V and J are TRBV14 and TRBJ2-1; 7 bases line up with TRBD2. From germline, CDR1 is SGHDN and CDR2 FVKESK. The trim removed 5 bases at V and 9 bases at J, leaving 4 bases unmatched. The CDR3 length is 12 residues. This chain's CDR3 is CASSFSGVEQFF. In DNA form, the CDR3 reads TGTGCCAGCAGCTTCAGCGGGGTTGAGCAGTTCTTC.

The J gene is TRBJ2-6, the V gene TRBV9; 7 nucleotides align to TRBD2. CDR1 is SGDLS and CDR2 is YYNGEE in the germline V gene. This CDR3 is built from 16 residues. The V and J ends lost 7 bases and 1 base, in that order; junction bases with no gene match: 8. CDR3: CASAGVRKSGANVLTF. The DNA of the CDR3 is TGTGCCAGCGCGGGGGTCCGAAAGTCTGGGGCCAACGTCCTGACTTTC.

V and J are TRBV4-2 and TRBJ2-7, with TRBD2 matching over 11 bases. Looked up from germline, CDR1 is LGHNA and CDR2 is YNFKEQ. V shed 4 bases and J 5 bases; nucleotides not matched to a gene: 10. The CDR3 extends over 16 amino acids. CDR3 in DNA: TGTGCCAGCAGCCCCTTACTAGCGGGGGCAATGGACGAGCAGTACTTC. This sequence encodes CASSPLLAGAMDEQYF.